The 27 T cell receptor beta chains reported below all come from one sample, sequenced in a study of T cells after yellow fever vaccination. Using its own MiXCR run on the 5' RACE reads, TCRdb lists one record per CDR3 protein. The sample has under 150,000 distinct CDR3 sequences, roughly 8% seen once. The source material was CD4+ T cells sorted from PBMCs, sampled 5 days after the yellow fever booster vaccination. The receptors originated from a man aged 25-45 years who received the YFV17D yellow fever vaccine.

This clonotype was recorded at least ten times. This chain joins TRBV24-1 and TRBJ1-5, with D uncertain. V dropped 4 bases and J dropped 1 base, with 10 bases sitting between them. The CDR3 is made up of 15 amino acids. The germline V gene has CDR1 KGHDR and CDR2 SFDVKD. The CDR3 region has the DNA TGTGCCACCAGTGACCTGAAAAGGAGCAATCAGCCCCAGCATTTT. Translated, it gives CATSDLKRSNQPQHF.

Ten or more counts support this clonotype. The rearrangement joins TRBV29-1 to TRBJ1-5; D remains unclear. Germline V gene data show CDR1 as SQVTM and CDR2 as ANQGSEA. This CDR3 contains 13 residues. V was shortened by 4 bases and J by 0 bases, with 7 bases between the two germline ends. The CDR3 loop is CSVALTSNQPQHF. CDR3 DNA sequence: TGCAGCGTTGCACTGACTAGCAATCAGCCCCAGCATTTT.

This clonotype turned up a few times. CDR3 nucleotides: TGCAGTGCTATGAAGCAGGGAGCGGGAACTGAAGCTTTCTTT. Protein product: CSAMKQGAGTEAFF. This chain connects TRBV20-1 to TRBJ1-1; D may be TRBD1 (5 bases). This CDR3 contains 14 residues. V was cut by 4 bases and J by 5 bases, with 17 bases left in between. Germline loops: CDR1 DFQATT, CDR2 SNEGSKA (reference sequence).

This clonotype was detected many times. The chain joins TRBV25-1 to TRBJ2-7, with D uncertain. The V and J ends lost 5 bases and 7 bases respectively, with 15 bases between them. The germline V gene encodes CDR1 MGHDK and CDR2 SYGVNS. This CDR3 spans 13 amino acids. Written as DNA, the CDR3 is TGTGCCAGCAGTTACGATGGGGTAGGGGAGCAGTACTTC. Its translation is CASSYDGVGEQYF.

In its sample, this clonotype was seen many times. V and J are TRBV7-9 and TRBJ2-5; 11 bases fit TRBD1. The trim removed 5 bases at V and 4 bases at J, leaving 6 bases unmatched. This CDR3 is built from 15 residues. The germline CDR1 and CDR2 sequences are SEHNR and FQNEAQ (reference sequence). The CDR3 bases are TGTGCCAGCAGCCAACCGGACAGGGGGCCAGAGACCCAGTACTTC. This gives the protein CASSQPDRGPETQYF.

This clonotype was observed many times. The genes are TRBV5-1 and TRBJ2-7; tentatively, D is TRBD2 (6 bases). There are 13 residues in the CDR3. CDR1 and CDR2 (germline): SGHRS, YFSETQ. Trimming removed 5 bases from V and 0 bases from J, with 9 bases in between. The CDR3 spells CASSISGSYEQYF. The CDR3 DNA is TGCGCCAGCAGTATTAGCGGCTCCTACGAGCAGTACTTC.

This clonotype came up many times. Written as DNA, the CDR3 is TGTGCCATCAAGGGCTCTTACAATGAGCAGTTCTTC. Translation: CAIKGSYNEQFF. This chain links TRBV6-6 with TRBJ2-1; D uncertain. Germline assignment: CDR1 MNHNY and CDR2 SVGAGI (reference sequence). The CDR3 is made up of 12 amino acids. V was pared by 10 bases and J by 4 bases, with 11 bases between.

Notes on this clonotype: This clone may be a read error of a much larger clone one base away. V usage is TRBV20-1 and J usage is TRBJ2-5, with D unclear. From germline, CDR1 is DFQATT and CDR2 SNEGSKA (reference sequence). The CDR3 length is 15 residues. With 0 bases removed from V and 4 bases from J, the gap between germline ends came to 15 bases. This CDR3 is CSARDRRRSLETQYF. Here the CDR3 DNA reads TGCAGTGCTAGAGACCGCCGACGCTCCCTAGAGACCCAGTACTTC.

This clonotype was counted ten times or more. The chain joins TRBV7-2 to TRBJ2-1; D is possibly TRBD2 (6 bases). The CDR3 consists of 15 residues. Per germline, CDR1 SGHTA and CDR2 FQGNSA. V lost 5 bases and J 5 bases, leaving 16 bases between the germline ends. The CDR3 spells CASSADYVGHNEQFF. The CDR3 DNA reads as TGTGCCAGCAGCGCGGACTATGTGGGGCACAATGAGCAGTTCTTC.

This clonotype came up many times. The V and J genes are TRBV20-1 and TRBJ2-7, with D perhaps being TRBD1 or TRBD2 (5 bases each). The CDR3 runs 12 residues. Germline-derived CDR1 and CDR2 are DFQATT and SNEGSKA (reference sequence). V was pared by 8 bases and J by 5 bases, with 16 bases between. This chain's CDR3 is CSPGTTPHEQYF. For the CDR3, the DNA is TGCAGTCCTGGGACCACCCCACACGAGCAGTACTTC.

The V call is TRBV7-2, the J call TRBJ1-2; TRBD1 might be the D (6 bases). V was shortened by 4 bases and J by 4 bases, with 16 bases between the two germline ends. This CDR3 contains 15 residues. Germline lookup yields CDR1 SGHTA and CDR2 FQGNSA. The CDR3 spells CASSSIHKTGYGYTF. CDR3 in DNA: TGTGCCAGCAGCTCAATTCATAAGACAGGCTATGGCTACACCTTC.

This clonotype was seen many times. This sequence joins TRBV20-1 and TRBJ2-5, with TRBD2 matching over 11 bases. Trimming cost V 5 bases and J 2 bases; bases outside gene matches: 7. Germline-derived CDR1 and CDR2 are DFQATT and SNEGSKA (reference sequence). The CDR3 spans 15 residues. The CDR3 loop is CSAPPTSGAQETQYF. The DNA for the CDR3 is TGCAGTGCTCCTCCGACTAGCGGGGCTCAAGAGACCCAGTACTTC.

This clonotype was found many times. CDR3 DNA: TGTGCCAGTAGTCCACCCGTTGGGTCCAAAAACATTCAGTACTTC. This gives the protein CASSPPVGSKNIQYF. V usage is TRBV19 and J usage is TRBJ2-4, with D hard to call. The CDR3 spans 15 residues. Trimming took 5 bases from V and 2 from J, leaving 13 bases between them. Germline CDR1 LNHDA, CDR2 SQIVND (reference sequence).

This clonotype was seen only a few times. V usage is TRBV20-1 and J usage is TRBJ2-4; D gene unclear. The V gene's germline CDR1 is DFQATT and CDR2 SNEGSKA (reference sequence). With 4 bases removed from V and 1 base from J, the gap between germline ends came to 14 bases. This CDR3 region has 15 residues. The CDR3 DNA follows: TGCAGTGCTAAAAGTGGCTCTCGGGCCAAAAACATTCAGTACTTC. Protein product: CSAKSGSRAKNIQYF.

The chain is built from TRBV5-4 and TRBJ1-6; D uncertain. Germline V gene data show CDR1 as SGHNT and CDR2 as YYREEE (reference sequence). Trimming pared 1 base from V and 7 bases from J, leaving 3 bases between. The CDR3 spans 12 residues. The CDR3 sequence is CASSLWNSPLHF. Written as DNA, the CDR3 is TGTGCCAGCAGCTTGTGGAATTCACCCCTCCACTTT.

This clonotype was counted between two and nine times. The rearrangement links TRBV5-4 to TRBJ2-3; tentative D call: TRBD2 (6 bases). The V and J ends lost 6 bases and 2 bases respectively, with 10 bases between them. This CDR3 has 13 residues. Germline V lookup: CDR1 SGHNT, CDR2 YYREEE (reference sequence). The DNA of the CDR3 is TGTGCCAGCACCGCGGGAACCACAGATACGCAGTATTTT. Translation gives CASTAGTTDTQYF. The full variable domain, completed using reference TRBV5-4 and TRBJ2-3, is ETGVTQSPTHLIKTRGQQVTLRCSSQSGHNTVSWYQQALGQGPQFIFQYYREEENGRGNFPPRFSGLQFPNYSSELNVNALELDDSALYLCASTAGTTDTQYFGPGTRLTVL.

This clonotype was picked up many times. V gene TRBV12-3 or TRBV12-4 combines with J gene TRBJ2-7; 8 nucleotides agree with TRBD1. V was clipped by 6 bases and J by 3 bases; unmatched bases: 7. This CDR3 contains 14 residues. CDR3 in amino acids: CASSPRQGNYEQYF. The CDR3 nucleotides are TGTGCCAGCAGCCCCCGACAGGGGAACTACGAGCAGTACTTC.

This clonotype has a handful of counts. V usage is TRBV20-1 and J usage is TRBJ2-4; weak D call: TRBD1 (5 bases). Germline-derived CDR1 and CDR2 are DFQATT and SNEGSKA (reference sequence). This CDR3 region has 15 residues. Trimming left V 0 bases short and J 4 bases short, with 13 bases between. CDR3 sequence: CSARDPQGGKNIQYF. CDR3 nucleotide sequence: TGCAGTGCTAGAGACCCGCAGGGCGGAAAAAACATTCAGTACTTC.

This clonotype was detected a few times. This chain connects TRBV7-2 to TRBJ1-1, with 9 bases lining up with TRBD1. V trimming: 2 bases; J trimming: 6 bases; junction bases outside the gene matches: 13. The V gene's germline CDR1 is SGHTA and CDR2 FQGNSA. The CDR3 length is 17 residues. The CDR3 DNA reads TGTGCCAGCAGCTTAAGAACGACACGGGACAGGGTCCCTGAAGCTTTCTTT. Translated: CASSLRTTRDRVPEAFF.

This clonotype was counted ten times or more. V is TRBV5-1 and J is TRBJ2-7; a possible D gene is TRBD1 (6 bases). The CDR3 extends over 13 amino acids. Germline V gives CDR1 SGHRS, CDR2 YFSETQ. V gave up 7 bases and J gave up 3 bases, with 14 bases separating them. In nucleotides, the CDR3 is TGCGCCAGCGCGCAGGGGTGGGGCTACGAGCAGTACTTC. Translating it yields CASAQGWGYEQYF.

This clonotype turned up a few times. CDR3 residues: CASSQEQGVIETQYF. The CDR3 coding sequence is TGCGCCAGCAGCCAAGAACAGGGGGTTATAGAGACCCAGTACTTC. The chain couples TRBV5-1 to TRBJ2-5; 8 bases are a match to TRBD1. This CDR3 comprises 15 residues. Trimming at V came to 4 bases and at J to 4 bases, leaving 9 bases not matched to a gene. CDR1 and CDR2 from the germline V gene are SGHRS and YFSETQ.

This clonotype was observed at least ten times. The CDR3 DNA reads as TGTGCCAGCAGTGCGGGACACTCGAACACTGAAGCTTTCTTT. Its translation: CASSAGHSNTEAFF. This chain links TRBV12-3 or TRBV12-4 with TRBJ1-1; possibly TRBD1 for D (6 bases). Deletions cut 5 bases from V and 1 base from J, with 11 bases between. The CDR3 covers 14 residues.

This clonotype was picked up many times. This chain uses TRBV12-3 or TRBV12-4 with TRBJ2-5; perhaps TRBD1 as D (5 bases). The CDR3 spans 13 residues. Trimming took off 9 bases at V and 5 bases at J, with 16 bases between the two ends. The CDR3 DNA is TGTGCCAGTCGACAGAGCGAGGCGGAGACCCAGTACTTC. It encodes CASRQSEAETQYF.

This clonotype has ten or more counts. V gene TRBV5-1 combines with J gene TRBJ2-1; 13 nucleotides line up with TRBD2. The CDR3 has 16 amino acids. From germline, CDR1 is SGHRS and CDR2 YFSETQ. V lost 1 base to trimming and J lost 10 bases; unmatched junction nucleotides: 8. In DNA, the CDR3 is TGCGCCAGCAGCTTGCCCAGGACTAGCGGGAGCGGGGAGCAGTTCTTC. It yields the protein CASSLPRTSGSGEQFF.

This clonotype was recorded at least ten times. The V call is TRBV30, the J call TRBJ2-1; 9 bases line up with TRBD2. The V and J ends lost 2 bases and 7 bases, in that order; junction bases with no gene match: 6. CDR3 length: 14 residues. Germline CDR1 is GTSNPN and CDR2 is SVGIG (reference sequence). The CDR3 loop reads CAWSSAGGPNEQFF. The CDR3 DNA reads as TGTGCCTGGAGTTCCGCGGGAGGGCCTAATGAGCAGTTCTTC.

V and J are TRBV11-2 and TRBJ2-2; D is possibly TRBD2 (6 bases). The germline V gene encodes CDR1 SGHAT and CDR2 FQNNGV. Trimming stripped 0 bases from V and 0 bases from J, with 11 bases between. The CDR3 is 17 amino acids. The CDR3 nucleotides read TGTGCCAGCAGCTTAGATGTTATAGCGGCGAACACCGGGGAGCTGTTTTTT. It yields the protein CASSLDVIAANTGELFF.

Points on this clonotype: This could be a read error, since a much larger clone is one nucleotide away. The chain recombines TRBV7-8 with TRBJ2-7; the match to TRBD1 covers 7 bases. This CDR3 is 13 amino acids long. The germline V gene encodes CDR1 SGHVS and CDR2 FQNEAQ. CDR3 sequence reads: CASSRDRPYEQHF. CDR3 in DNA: TGTGCCAGCAGCCGGGACAGACCCTACGAGCAGCACTTC.